The following is a TCR beta chain sequence with its context. Its target is unknown. A read error is possible here, since a much larger clone lies one base away. TCR beta VDJ and CDR3 were profiled, and genomic DNA was the template. TCRdb re-called the reads through MiXCR, storing one row per CDR3 protein. The table shows approximately 200,000 distinct CDR3 sequences, with almost 50% occurring only once. For sequencing, patients were chosen who had shown expansion of CD8+CD57+ cells by flow cytometry. Blood came from patients not yet given any therapy. The data derive from a study of CD8+CD57+ T cells in acquired aplastic anemia. Across the whole study: Sorted CD4+ and CD8+ cells yielded DNA averaging about 3.1 ug.

General observations from the study: No significant patient-versus-control difference appeared in CD8+ Simpson's diversity.

Germline-derived CDR1 and CDR2 are SGHAT and FQNNGV. Between the trimmed V and J ends, which lost 4 bases and 4 bases, there was a span of 16 bases. The CDR3 sequence is 15 residues long. The source of this sequence is a human donor with aplastic anemia. The gene calls are TRBV11-2 and TRBJ1-1; a weak D match, TRBD1 (5 bases). The material sequenced was sorted CD4+, CD8+, or CD8+CD57+ T cells (not recorded which) from PBMCs. The CDR3 loop reads CASSSKDGGGTEAFF. The CDR3 DNA sequence: TGTGCCAGCAGCTCCAAGGACGGTGGGGGCACTGAAGCTTTCTTT. Combining the CDR3 with reference TRBV11-2 and TRBJ1-1 gives the whole variable domain EAGVAQSPRYKIIEKRQSVAFWCNPISGHATLYWYQQILGQGPKLLIQFQNNGVVDDSQLPKDRFSAERLKGVDSTLKIQPAKLEDSAVYLCASSSKDGGGTEAFFGQGTRLTVV.